Described below is a single TCR beta chain sequence and its context. Its antigen target is currently unknown. No quality values exist for individual bases; no much larger clone is one base distant. This sample is part of a study of blood T cell repertoires in COVID-19 (dated by TCRdb to the early 2020s). Study-level background: Samples from collaborators originated in the United States, Italy and Spain and spanned both the acute and convalescent phases of COVID-19. The prospective study material was composed of cDNA or gDNA derived from T cells, B-cell-depleted T cells, or PBMCs. Subjects who had been exposed to COVID-19, were actively infected with it, or had recovered from it provided the deeply sampled blood TCRbeta repertoires that made up the dataset. The repertoires were released in a freely available public database intended as a resource for research on the immune response to SARS-CoV-2. Samples were obtained from the ongoing ImmuneRACE study (first 160 participants) and from 1,254 subjects provided by 6 global collaborators. A de-identified subject ID, COVID-19 status, age in years and sex were almost always included in the sample metadata. Where available, HLA class I and class II types were obtained from metadata supplied by the sample provider rather than from assay-based typing. General conclusions and limits of the study: Clinical and demographic metadata were provided uncurated, with the amount varying by source and participant.

The immunoSEQ Assay, a bias-controlled multiplex PCR, was used to amplify TCRbeta CDR3 regions from genomic DNA. On the study's bioinformatics: The number of nucleated cells in each sample was estimated from the amplification of reference gene primers within the assay. To quantify the absolute abundance of each unique TCRbeta CDR3 rearrangement, sequence reads were collapsed and filtered. For each sample, productive Simpson clonality was calculated as the square root of Simpson's diversity index over productive rearrangements. As stored in TCRdb, this immuneACCESS dataset retains in-frame rearrangements with V and J assigned. A fraction of the clones does not appear; measured against another copy, unresolved V genes explain less than half of the discrepancy, and the remainder lacks a known reason. V and J calls and clone size come straight from that table; D and trimming were deduced from the DNA. The sample has around 110,000 clones on record, about 88% of them singletons. The top ten constitute approximately 1.3% of the sample.

V and J lose 1 base and 1 base, and a span of 4 bases separates them. Including cysteine and phenylalanine, the CDR3 has 13 amino acids. The DNA shown is the 39-base CDR3, in frame from base 1. Whole blood was collected in K2EDTA tubes by collaborating institutions according to the institutions' own protocols. For TCRbeta analysis, collaborators shipped samples as frozen whole blood, isolated PBMCs, or DNA extracted from either of those sample types. Rearrangement joined TRBV12-3 or TRBV12-4 to TRBJ1-2; no D segment can be confidently identified. The receptor was isolated from a man between 35 and 55 years old with acute or convalescent COVID-19. Sequencing was carried out using peripheral blood. The CDR3 amino acid sequence is: CASSLDYNYGYTF. The bases are TGTGCCAGCAGTTTAGATTATAACTATGGCTACACCTTC.